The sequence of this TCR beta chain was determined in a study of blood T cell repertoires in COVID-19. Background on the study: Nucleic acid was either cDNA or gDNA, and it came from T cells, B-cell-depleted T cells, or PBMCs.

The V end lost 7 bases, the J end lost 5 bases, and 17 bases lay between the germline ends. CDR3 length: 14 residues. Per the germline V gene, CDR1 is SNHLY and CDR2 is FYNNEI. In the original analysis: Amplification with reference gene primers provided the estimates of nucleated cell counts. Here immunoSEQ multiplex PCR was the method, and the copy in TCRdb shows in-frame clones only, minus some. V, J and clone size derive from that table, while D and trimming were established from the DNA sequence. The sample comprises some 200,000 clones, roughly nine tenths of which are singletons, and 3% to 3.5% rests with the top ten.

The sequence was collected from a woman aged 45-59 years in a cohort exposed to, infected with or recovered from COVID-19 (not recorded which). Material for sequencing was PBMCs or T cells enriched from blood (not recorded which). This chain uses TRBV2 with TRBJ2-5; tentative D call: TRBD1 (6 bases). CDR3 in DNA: TGTGCCAGCAATGCGATGGGGGCCGTGGAGACCCAGTACTTC. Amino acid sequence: CASNAMGAVETQYF. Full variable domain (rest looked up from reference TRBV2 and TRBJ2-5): EPEVTQTPSHQVTQMGQEVILRCVPISNHLYFYWYRQILGQKVEFLVSFYNNEISEKSEIFDDQFSVERPDGSNFTLKIRSTKLEDSAMYFCASNAMGAVETQYFGPGTRLLVL.